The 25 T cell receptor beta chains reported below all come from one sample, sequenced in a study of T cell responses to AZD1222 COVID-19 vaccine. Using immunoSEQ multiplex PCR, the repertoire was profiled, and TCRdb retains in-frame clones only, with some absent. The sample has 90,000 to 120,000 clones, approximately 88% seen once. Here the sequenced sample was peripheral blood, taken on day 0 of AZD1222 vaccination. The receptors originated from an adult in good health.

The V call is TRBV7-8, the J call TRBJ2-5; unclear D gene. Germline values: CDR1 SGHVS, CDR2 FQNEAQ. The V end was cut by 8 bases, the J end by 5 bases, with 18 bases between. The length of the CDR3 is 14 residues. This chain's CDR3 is CASVHEWNGETQYF. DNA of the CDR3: TGTGCCAGCGTTCACGAATGGAATGGTGAGACCCAGTACTTC.

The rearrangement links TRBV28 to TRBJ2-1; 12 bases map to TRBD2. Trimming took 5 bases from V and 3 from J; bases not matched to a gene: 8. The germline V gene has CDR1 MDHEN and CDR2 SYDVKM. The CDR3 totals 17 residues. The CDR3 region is CASSPPPGLAGYNEQFF. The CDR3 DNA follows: TGTGCCAGCAGTCCACCTCCGGGACTAGCGGGCTACAATGAGCAGTTCTTC.

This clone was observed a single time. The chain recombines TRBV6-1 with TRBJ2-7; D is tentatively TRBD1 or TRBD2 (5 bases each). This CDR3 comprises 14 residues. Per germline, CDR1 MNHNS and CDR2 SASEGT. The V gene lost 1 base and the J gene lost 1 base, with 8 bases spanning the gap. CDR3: CASSEGEGSYEQYF. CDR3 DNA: TGTGCCAGCAGTGAAGGAGAGGGGTCCTACGAGCAGTACTTC.

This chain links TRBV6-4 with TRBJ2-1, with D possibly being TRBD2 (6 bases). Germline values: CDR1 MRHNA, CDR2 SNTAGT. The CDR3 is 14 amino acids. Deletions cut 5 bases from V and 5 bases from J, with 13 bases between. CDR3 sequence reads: CASSLGGGDNEQFF. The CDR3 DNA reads TGTGCCAGCAGTCTCGGGGGTGGGGACAATGAGCAGTTCTTC.

The CDR3 DNA reads TGTGCCAGCAGTTACTCGATGAGAGGTTACCCCTACGAGCAGTACTTC. It is translated as CASSYSMRGYPYEQYF. The chain uses TRBV6-5 and TRBJ2-7, with no clear D. This CDR3 is built from 16 residues. Germline loops: CDR1 MNHEY, CDR2 SVGAGI. The germline V and J ends were trimmed by 0 bases and 2 bases, with 14 bases remaining between them.

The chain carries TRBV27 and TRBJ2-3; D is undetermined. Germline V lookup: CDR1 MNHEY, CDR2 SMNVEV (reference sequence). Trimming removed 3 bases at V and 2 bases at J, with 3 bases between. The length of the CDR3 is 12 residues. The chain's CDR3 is CASSLVTDTQYF. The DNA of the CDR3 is TGTGCCAGCAGTTTGGTCACAGATACGCAGTATTTT.

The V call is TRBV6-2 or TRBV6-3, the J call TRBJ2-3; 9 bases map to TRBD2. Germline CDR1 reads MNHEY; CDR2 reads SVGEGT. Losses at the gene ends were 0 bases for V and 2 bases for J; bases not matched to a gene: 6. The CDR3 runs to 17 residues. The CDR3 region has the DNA TGTGCCAGCAGTTACTCAAGGCGGGAGGGCCTCACAGATACGCAGTATTTT. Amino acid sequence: CASSYSRREGLTDTQYF.

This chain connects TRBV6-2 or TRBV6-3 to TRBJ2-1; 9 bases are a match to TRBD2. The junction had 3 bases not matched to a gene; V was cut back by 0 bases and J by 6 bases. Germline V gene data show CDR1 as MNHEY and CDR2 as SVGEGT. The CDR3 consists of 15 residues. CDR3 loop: CASSYSPSGANEQFF. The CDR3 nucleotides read TGTGCCAGCAGTTACTCGCCTAGCGGGGCCAATGAGCAGTTCTTC.

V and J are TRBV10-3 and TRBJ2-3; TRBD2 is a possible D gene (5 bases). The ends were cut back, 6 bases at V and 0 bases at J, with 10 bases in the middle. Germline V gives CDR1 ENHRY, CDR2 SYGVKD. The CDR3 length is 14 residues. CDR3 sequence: CAIRPEVSTDTQYF. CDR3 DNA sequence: TGTGCCATCAGGCCGGAGGTTAGCACAGATACGCAGTATTTT.

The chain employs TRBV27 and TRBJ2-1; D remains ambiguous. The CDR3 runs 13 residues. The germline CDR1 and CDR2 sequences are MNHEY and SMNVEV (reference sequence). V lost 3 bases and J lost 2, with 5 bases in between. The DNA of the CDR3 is TGTGCCAGCAGTTTTACGACCTACAATGAGCAGTTCTTC. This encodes CASSFTTYNEQFF.

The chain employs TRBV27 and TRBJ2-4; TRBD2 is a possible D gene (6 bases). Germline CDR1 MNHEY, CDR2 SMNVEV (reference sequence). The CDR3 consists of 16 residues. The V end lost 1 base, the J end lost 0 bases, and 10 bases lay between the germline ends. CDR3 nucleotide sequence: TGTGCCAGCAGTTTATACCCGGGGGTAGCCAAAAACATTCAGTACTTC. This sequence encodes CASSLYPGVAKNIQYF.

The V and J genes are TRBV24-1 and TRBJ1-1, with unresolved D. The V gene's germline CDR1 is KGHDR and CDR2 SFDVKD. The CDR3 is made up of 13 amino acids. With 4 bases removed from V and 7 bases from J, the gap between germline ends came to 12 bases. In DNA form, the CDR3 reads TGTGCCACCAGTGACCACGGGCCGGATGAAGCTTTCTTT. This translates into CATSDHGPDEAFF.

The CDR3: CASSPGQGRSEKLFF. The CDR3 DNA reads as TGTGCCAGCAGCCCTGGGCAGGGACGTTCTGAAAAACTGTTTTTT. The V call is TRBV11-3, the J call TRBJ1-4, with a weak D call TRBD1 (5 bases). The CDR3 covers 15 residues. The germline V and J ends were trimmed by 5 bases and 7 bases, with 17 bases remaining between them. Germline V gene sequence: CDR1 SGHNT, CDR2 YENEEA.

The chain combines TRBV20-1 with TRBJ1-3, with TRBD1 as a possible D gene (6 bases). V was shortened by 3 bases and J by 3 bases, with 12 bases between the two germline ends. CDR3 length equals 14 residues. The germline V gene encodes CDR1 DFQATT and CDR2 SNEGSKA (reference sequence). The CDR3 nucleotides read TGCAGTGCTAGTCTGGGACACATTGGAAACACCATATATTTT. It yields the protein CSASLGHIGNTIYF.

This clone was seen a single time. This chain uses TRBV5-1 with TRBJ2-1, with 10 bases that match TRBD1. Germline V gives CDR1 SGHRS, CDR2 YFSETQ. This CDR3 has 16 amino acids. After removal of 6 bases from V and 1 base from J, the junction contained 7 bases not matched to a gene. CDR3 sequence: CASKGTGVSSYNEQFF. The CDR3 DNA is TGCGCCAGCAAAGGGACAGGGGTAAGTTCCTACAATGAGCAGTTCTTC.

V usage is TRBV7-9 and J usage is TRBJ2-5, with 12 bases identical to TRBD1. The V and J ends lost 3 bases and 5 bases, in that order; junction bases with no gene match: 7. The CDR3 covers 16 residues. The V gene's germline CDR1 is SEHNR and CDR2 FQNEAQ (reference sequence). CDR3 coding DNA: TGTGCCAGCAGCTTTACCGGGACAGGGGGCGGTGAGACCCAGTACTTC. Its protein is CASSFTGTGGGETQYF. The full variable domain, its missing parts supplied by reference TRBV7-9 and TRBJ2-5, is DTGVSQNPRHKITKRGQNVTFRCDPISEHNRLYWYRQTLGQGPEFLTYFQNEAQLEKSRLLSDRFSAERPKGSFSTLEIQRTEQGDSAMYLCASSFTGTGGGETQYFGPGTRLLVL.

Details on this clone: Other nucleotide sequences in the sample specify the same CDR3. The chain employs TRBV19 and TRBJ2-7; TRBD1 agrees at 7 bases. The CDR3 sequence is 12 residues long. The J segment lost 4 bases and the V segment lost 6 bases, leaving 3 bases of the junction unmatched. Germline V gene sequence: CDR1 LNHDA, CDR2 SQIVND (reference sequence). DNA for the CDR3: TGTGCCAGTAGCACACAGGGGTACGAGCAGTACTTC. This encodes CASSTQGYEQYF.

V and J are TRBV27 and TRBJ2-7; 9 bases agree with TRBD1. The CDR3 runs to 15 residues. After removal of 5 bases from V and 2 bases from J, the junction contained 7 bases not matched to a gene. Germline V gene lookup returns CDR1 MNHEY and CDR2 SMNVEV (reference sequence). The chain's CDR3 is CASSNSGTGTYEQYF. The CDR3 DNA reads TGTGCCAGCAGTAACTCCGGGACAGGGACCTACGAGCAGTACTTC.

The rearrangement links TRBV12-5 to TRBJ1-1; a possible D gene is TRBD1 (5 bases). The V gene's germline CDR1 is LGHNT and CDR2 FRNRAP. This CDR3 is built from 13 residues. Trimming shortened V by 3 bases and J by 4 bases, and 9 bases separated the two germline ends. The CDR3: CASGFRESTEAFF. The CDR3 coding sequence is TGTGCTAGTGGTTTCAGGGAGTCCACTGAAGCTTTCTTT. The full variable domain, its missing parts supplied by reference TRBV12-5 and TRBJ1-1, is DARVTQTPRHKVTEMGQEVTMRCQPILGHNTVFWYRQTMMQGLELLAYFRNRAPLDDSGMPKDRFSAEMPDATLATLKIQPSEPRDSAVYFCASGFRESTEAFFGQGTRLTVV.

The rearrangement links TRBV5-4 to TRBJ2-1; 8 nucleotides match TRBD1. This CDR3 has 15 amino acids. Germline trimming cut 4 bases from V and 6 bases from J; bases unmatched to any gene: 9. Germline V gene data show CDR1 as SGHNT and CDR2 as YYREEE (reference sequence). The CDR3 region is CASSRRTGTGNEQFF. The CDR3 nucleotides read TGTGCCAGCAGCAGAAGGACAGGGACGGGCAATGAGCAGTTCTTC.

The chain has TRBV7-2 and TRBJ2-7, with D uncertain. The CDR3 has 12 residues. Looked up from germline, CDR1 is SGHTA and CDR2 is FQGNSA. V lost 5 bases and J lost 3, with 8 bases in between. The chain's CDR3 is CASSRLGYEQYF. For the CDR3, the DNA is TGTGCCAGCAGCCGCTTGGGCTACGAGCAGTACTTC.

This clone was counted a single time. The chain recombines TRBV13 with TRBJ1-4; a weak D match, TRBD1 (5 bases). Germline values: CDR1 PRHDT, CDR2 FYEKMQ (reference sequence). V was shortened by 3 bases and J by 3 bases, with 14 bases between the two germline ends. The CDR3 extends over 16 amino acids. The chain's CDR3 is CASSLRQGISNEKLFF. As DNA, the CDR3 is TGTGCCAGCAGCTTGAGGCAGGGAATTTCTAATGAAAAACTGTTTTTT.

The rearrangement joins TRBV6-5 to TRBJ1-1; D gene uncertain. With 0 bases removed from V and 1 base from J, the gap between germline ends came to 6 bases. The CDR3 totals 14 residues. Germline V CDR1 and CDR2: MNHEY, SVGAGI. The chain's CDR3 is CASSYSNRNTEAFF. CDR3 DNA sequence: TGTGCCAGCAGTTACTCGAACAGGAACACTGAAGCTTTCTTT.

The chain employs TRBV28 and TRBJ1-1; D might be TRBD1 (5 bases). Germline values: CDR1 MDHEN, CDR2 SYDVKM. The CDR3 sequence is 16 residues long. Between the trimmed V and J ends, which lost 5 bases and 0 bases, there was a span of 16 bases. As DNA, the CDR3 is TGTGCCAGCAGTGCCCCCGGGACGCCCATGAACACTGAAGCTTTCTTT. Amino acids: CASSAPGTPMNTEAFF.

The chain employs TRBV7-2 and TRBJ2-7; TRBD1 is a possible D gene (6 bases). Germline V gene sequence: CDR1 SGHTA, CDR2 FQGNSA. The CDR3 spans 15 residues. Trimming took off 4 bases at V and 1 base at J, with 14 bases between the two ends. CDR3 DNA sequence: TGTGCCAGCAGCTCGACCGCCACAGGGTCCTACGAGCAGTACTTC. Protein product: CASSSTATGSYEQYF.